Listed here is a single T cell receptor beta chain. Authors' data handling: Nucleated cell counts were estimated from reference gene primer amplification. Repertoires were generated with immunoSEQ multiplex PCR, while TCRdb's copy carries only in-frame clones and drops some. The V and J calls and clone size come from that table; D and trimming were worked out from the DNA. The profile shows approximately 240,000 clones, 80% to 90% of them singletons. This record belongs to a study of blood T cell repertoires in COVID-19. Study-level information: Sites across the United States, Italy and Spain contributed samples from acute and convalescent COVID-19.

Participant-reported clinical history was the basis for cohort assignment. The TCR was taken from a woman aged 18-29 years in a cohort exposed to, infected with or recovered from COVID-19 (not recorded which). Sequencing used PBMCs or T cells enriched from blood (not recorded which).

Here the CDR3 reads CASSLGQGEGYTF. The DNA of the CDR3 is TGTGCCAGCAGCTTGGGTCAGGGCGAAGGCTACACCTTC. The V gene is TRBV5-5, the J gene TRBJ1-2, with a possible D match to TRBD1 (5 bases). Germline V gene data show CDR1 as SGHKS and CDR2 as YYEKEE (reference sequence). This CDR3 has 13 residues. V was shortened by 0 bases and J by 8 bases, with 11 bases between the two germline ends.